This T cell receptor (beta chain) was sequenced in a study of identical twins. Study-wide points: Beta clonotypes that were abundant in cord blood contained fewer insertions, a pattern absent from memory repertoires.

This CDR3 is 16 amino acids long. Trimming took 0 bases from V and 3 from J, leaving 13 bases between them. Germline CDR1 and CDR2: MGHRA and YSYEKL. Template switching introduced a universal primer site, and the cDNA bore unique molecular identifiers. TCRdb redid the calling of the 5' RACE reads with MiXCR, one entry per CDR3 protein. Among some 330,000 distinct CDR3 sequences, 8.5% to 10% were seen once, and the ten largest hold 8% to 9.5%. In this sample, this clonotype turned up a few times. What it recognizes is unknown. What was sequenced was naive T cells sorted from blood. This TCR was sampled from a woman in her fifties or sixties in good health. The chain employs TRBV4-1 and TRBJ2-3; D tentatively fits TRBD1 or TRBD2 (6 bases each). This CDR3 is CASSQEPGAVTDTQYF. The CDR3 nucleotides read TGCGCCAGCAGCCAAGAGCCGGGGGCGGTGACAGATACGCAGTATTTT.